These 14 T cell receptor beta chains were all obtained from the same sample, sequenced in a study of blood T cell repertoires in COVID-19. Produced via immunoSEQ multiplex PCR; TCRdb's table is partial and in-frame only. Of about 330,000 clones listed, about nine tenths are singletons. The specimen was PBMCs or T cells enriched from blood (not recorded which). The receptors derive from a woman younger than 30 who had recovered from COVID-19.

The CDR3 DNA follows: TGTGCCAGCACTGGCTTGACAGGTCCAGGGGAGACCCAGTACTTC. Translation: CASTGLTGPGETQYF. This chain joins TRBV28 and TRBJ2-5; TRBD1 is a possible D gene (6 bases). Germline V lookup: CDR1 MDHEN, CDR2 SYDVKM. Trimming removed 7 bases at V and 5 bases at J, with 20 bases between. The CDR3 is made up of 15 amino acids.

DNA for the CDR3: TGCGCCAGCAGCCAAGTCCCCGGTGGCACAGATACGCAGTATTTT. It translates to CASSQVPGGTDTQYF. V is TRBV4-1 and J is TRBJ2-3; D call uncertain. Germline CDR1 and CDR2: MGHRA and YSYEKL. The CDR3 extends over 15 amino acids. V was pared by 1 base and J by 1 base, with 9 bases between.

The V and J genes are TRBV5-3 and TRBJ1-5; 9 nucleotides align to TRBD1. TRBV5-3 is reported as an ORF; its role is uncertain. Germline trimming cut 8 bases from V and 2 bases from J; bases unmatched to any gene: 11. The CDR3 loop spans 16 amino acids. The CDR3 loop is CARMLTQGACNQPQHF. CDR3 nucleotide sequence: TGTGCCAGGATGTTGACACAGGGGGCATGCAATCAGCCCCAGCATTTT.

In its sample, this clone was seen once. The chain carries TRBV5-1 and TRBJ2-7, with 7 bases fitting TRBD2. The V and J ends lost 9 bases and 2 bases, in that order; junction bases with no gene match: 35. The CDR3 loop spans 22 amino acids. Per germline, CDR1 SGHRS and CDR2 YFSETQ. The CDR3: CANTSRNKNTTSTTARTYEQYF. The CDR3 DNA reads TGCGCCAACACATCGAGAAACAAAAATACGACTAGCACGACTGCCCGCACCTACGAGCAGTACTTC.

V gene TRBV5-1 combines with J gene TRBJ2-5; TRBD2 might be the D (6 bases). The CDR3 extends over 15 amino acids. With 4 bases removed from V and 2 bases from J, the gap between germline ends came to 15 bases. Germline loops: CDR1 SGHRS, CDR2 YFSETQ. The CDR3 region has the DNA TGCGCCAGCAGCGTGGCGGCAGGAGGGCAAGAGACCCAGTACTTC. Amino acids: CASSVAAGGQETQYF. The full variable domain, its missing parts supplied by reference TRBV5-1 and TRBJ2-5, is KAGVTQTPRYLIKTRGQQVTLSCSPISGHRSVSWYQQTPGQGLQFLFEYFSETQRNKGNFPGRFSGRQFSNSRSEMNVSTLELGDSALYLCASSVAAGGQETQYFGPGTRLLVL.

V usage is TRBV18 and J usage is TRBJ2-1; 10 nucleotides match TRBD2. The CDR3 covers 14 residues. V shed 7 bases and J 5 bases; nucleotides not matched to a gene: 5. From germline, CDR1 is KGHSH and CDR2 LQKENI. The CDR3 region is CASFWGTSDNEQFF. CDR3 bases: TGTGCCAGCTTCTGGGGGACTAGCGACAATGAGCAGTTCTTC.

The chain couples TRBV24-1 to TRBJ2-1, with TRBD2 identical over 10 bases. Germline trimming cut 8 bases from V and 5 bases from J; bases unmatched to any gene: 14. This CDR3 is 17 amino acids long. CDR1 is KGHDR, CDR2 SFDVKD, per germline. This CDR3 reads CATMARTGLAENNEQFF. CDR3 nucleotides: TGTGCCACCATGGCGAGAACCGGACTAGCGGAAAACAATGAGCAGTTCTTC.

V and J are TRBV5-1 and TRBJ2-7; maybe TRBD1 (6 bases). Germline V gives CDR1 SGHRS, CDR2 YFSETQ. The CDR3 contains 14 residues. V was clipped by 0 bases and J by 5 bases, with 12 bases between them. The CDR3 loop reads CASSLDRDSHEQYF. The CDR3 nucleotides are TGCGCCAGCAGCTTGGACAGGGATTCCCACGAGCAGTACTTC.

The CDR3 here is CASSLNAGVNIQYF. Written as DNA, the CDR3 is TGTGCCAGCAGCTTGAATGCGGGGGTTAACATTCAGTACTTC. The V gene is TRBV5-6, the J gene TRBJ2-4, with 7 bases fitting TRBD2. J lost 7 bases, V lost 1 base, and 5 bases had no gene match. The CDR3 is 14 amino acids. Germline lookup yields CDR1 SGHDT and CDR2 YYEEEE.

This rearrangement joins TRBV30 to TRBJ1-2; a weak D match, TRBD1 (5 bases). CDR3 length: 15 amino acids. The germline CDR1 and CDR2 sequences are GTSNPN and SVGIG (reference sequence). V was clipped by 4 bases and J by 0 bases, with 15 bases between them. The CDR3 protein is CAWTQGIGPNYGYTF. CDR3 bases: TGTGCCTGGACCCAGGGCATCGGCCCTAACTATGGCTACACCTTC. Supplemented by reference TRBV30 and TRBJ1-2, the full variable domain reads SQTIHQWPATLVQPVGSPLSLECTVEGTSNPNLYWYRQAAGRGLQLLFYSVGIGQISSEVPQNLSASRPQDRQFILSSKKLLLSDSGFYLCAWTQGIGPNYGYTFGSGTRLTVV.

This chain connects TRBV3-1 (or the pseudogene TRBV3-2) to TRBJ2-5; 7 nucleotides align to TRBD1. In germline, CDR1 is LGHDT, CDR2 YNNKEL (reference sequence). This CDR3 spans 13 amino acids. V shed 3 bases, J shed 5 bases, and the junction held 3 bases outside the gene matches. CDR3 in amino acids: CASSQGQWETQYF. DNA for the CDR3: TGTGCCAGCAGCCAGGGACAGTGGGAGACCCAGTACTTC.

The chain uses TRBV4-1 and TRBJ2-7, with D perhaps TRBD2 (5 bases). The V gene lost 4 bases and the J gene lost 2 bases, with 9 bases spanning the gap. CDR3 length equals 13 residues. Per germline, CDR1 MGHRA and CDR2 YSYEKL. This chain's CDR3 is CASSRGPAYEQYF. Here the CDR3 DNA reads TGCGCCAGCAGCCGCGGGCCCGCCTACGAGCAGTACTTC.

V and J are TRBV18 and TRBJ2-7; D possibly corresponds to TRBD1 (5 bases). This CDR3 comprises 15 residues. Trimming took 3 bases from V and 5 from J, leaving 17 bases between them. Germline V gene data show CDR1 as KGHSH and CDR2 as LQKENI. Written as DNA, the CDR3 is TGTGCCAGCTCACCTCTCGCAGGGCGAACGGACGAGCAGTACTTC. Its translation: CASSPLAGRTDEQYF.

CDR3 sequence reads: CASTRDSANYGYTF. DNA of the CDR3: TGTGCCAGCACCAGGGACAGCGCTAACTATGGCTACACCTTC. V and J are TRBV9 and TRBJ1-2, with TRBD1 matching 7 bases. Germline CDR1 SGDLS, CDR2 YYNGEE. V was pared by 6 bases and J by 0 bases, with 5 bases of the junction left unmatched. This CDR3 is 14 amino acids long. The variable domain in full, completed from reference TRBV9 and TRBJ1-2, reads DSGVTQTPKHLITATGQRVTLRCSPRSGDLSVYWYQQSLDQGLQFLIQYYNGEERAKGNILERFSAQQFPDLHSELNLSSLELGDSALYFCASTRDSANYGYTFGSGTRLTVV.